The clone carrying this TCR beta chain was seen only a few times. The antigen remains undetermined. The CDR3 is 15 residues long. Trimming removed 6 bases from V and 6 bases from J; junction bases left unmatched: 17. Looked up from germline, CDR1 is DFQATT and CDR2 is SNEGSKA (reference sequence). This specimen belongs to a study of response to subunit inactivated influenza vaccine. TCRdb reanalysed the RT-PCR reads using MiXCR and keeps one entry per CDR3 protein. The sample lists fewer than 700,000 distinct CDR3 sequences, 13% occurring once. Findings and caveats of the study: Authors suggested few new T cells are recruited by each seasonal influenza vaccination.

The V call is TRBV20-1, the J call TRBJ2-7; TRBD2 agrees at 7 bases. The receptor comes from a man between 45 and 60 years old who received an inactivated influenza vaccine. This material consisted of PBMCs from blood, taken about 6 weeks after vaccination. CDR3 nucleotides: TGCAGTGCGGGGCTGGGGGGTGCGGGAGTTCCCGAGCAGTACTTC. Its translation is CSAGLGGAGVPEQYF.